The T cell receptor beta chain described here comes from a study of T cell responses to AZD1222 COVID-19 vaccine. Study observations and caveats: Donor demographics were predominantly white British with a female majority; clonal diversity may be underestimated. Only a handful of AZD1222 recipients, more than 5 in all, had baseline seropositivity. Repertoires were obtained solely post-peak T cell response. Unmutated variant regions are reportedly targeted by nearly half of spike-specific TCRs.

On this clone: Its antigen is currently unknown.

This CDR3 region has 15 residues. Germline CDR1 reads SGHVS; CDR2 reads FQNEAQ. Trimming removed 1 base from V and 5 bases from J, with 12 bases in between. Repertoires were generated with immunoSEQ multiplex PCR, while TCRdb's copy carries only in-frame clones and drops some. The sample lists 120,000 or so clones, about 90% occurring once. The specimen was peripheral blood, collected on day 0 of AZD1222 vaccination. The chain is built from TRBV7-8 and TRBJ1-5; D is unclear. This sequence was found in an adult in good health. CDR3 in amino acids: CASSLDPGSYQPQHF. In DNA form, the CDR3 reads TGTGCCAGCAGCTTAGATCCAGGTTCTTATCAGCCCCAGCATTTT.